The 12 T cell receptor beta chains below were found in one sample sequenced in a study of cytomegalovirus exposure and HLA in healthy donors. Vbeta (60) and Jbeta (13) primers were used in the PCR. Assay: immunoSEQ multiplex PCR; the TCRdb copy retains only in-frame clones and omits some. This repertoire shows about 160,000 clones, approximately 80% found once; its top ten account for more than 9.5%. The source material was PBMCs. These receptors originate from a man between 18 and 29 years old in good health and CMV-seropositive.

The rearrangement joins TRBV4-2 to TRBJ1-5; D not resolved. The CDR3 is made up of 15 amino acids. Germline V gene sequence: CDR1 LGHNA, CDR2 YNFKEQ. Trimming pared 1 base from V and 7 bases from J, leaving 14 bases between. The CDR3 sequence: CASSQAGRTSQPQHF. The CDR3 nucleotides read TGTGCCAGCAGCCAAGCGGGGAGAACGAGCCAGCCCCAGCATTTT.

With regard to this clone: The same CDR3 is also encoded by other DNA sequences in this sample. The chain employs TRBV5-6 and TRBJ1-1, with TRBD1 as a possible D gene (5 bases). With 8 bases removed from V and 2 bases from J, the gap between germline ends came to 19 bases. This CDR3 has 15 amino acids. Germline V gene data show CDR1 as SGHDT and CDR2 as YYEEEE. The CDR3 reads CASTPGVGANTEAFF. The CDR3 DNA reads as TGTGCCAGTACCCCGGGGGTTGGGGCAAACACTGAAGCTTTCTTT.

There are a few counts of this clone. The chain couples TRBV6-4 to TRBJ2-1; TRBD2 is a possible D gene (6 bases). This CDR3 is 16 amino acids long. Germline V gene lookup returns CDR1 MRHNA and CDR2 SNTAGT. V shed 1 base and J shed 8 bases, with 18 bases lying between them. CDR3 DNA: TGTGCCAGCAGTGACTACCTCGGGGGAGGTCTTCATGAGCAGTTCTTC. This codes for CASSDYLGGGLHEQFF.

A few counts support this clone. CDR3 in amino acids: CASLNTEAFF. The DNA of the CDR3 is TGTGCCAGCCTCAACACTGAAGCTTTCTTT. The genes are TRBV6-5 and TRBJ1-1; D gene uncertain. Germline V gene lookup returns CDR1 MNHEY and CDR2 SVGAGI. This CDR3 region has 10 residues. The V and J ends lost 8 bases and 2 bases respectively, with 3 bases between them.

The V gene is TRBV5-4, the J gene TRBJ1-2, with D uncertain. The CDR3 is 14 residues long. The germline gives CDR1 SGHNT, CDR2 YYREEE (reference sequence). V lost 0 bases, J lost 5 bases, and 11 bases lay in between. The CDR3 sequence is CASSLVSERYGYTF. As DNA, the CDR3 is TGTGCCAGCAGCTTGGTATCGGAGCGTTATGGCTACACCTTC.

This clone was counted only a few times. The chain employs TRBV27 and TRBJ2-3, with 11 bases aligning to TRBD2. The V segment lost 6 bases and the J segment 1 base; nucleotides outside the gene matches: 9. CDR1 and CDR2 from the germline V gene are MNHEY and SMNVEV (reference sequence). The CDR3 consists of 17 residues. This CDR3 reads CASSSGLAGGGTDTQYF. CDR3 nucleotides: TGTGCCAGCAGCTCTGGACTAGCGGGTGGTGGCACAGATACGCAGTATTTT.

The chain has TRBV19 and TRBJ2-2; D is undetermined. The CDR3 consists of 14 residues. CDR1 and CDR2 from the germline V gene are LNHDA and SQIVND (reference sequence). Trimming took off 3 bases at V and 3 bases at J, with 8 bases between the two ends. The CDR3: CASSIFPDTGELFF. The CDR3 nucleotides read TGTGCCAGTAGTATCTTCCCAGACACCGGGGAGCTGTTTTTT. Using reference TRBV19 and TRBJ2-2 for the parts outside the CDR3, the full variable domain is DGGITQSPKYLFRKEGQNVTLSCEQNLNHDAMYWYRQDPGQGLRLIYYSQIVNDFQKGDIAEGYSVSREKKESFPLTVTSAQKNPTAFYLCASSIFPDTGELFFGEGSRLTVL.

This clone has just one count. This chain uses TRBV4-3 with TRBJ2-5, with TRBD1 identical over 9 bases. The better agreement between TRBJ2-7 and the DNA end casts doubt on the J call. CDR1 is LGHNA, CDR2 YSLEER, per germline. This CDR3 comprises 15 residues. The CDR3 nucleotides read TGCGCCAGCAGCCAACGACAGGGGGGGATTTACGAGCAGTACTTC. The encoded protein is CASSQRQGGIYEQYF.

J is TRBJ2-7 and V is TRBV5-1, with a possible D match to TRBD2 (6 bases). V lost 8 bases and J 3 bases, leaving 18 bases between the germline ends. The CDR3 is 14 amino acids. Germline V gene lookup returns CDR1 SGHRS and CDR2 YFSETQ. CDR3 DNA sequence: TGCGCCAGTACGGGCGGGATGGAGGACTACGAGCAGTACTTC. Its protein product is CASTGGMEDYEQYF.

The gene calls are TRBV5-6 and TRBJ2-7; D gene uncertain. V was clipped by 0 bases and J by 1 base, with 8 bases between them. CDR3 size: 14 residues. The germline CDR1 and CDR2 sequences are SGHDT and YYEEEE. This CDR3 reads CASSLVSRSYEQYF. CDR3 nucleotide sequence: TGTGCCAGCAGCTTGGTCTCCCGTTCCTACGAGCAGTACTTC.

The gene calls are TRBV6-6 and TRBJ1-2; D remains unclear. Per germline, CDR1 MNHNY and CDR2 SVGAGI (reference sequence). V was trimmed by 7 bases and J by 0 bases, leaving 9 bases between them. The CDR3 sequence is 13 residues long. As DNA, the CDR3 is TGTGCCAGCACGGGAAAAACTAACTATGGCTACACCTTC. Translation gives CASTGKTNYGYTF.

The chain joins TRBV14 to TRBJ2-1; tentatively, D is TRBD1 (5 bases). The CDR3 totals 12 residues. Per the germline V gene, CDR1 is SGHDN and CDR2 is FVKESK. With 2 bases removed from V and 8 bases from J, the gap between germline ends came to 7 bases. The CDR3 sequence: CASSQQGDEQFF. DNA for the CDR3: TGTGCCAGCAGCCAACAGGGCGATGAGCAGTTCTTC.